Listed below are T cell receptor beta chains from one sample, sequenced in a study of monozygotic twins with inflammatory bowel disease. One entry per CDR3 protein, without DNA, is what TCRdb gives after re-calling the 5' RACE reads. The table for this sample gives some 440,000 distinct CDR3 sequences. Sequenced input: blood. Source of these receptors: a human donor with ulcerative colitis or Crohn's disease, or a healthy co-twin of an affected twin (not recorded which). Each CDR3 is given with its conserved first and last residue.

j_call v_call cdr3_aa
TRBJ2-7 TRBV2 CASSSELMGEQYF
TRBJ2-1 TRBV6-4 CASSLRGTSGRGPYNEQFF
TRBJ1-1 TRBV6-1 CASSGGSLRAFF
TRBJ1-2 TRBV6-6 CASSYATGEGYTF
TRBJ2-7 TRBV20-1 CSARVGMTYEQYF
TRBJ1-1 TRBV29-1 CSVLQGSNTEAFF
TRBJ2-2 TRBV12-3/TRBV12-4 CASGVGTGELFF
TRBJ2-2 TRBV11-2 CASSPLTGELFF
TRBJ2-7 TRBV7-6 CASSPWTGSPYEQYF
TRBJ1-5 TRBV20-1 CSAQYSNQPQHF